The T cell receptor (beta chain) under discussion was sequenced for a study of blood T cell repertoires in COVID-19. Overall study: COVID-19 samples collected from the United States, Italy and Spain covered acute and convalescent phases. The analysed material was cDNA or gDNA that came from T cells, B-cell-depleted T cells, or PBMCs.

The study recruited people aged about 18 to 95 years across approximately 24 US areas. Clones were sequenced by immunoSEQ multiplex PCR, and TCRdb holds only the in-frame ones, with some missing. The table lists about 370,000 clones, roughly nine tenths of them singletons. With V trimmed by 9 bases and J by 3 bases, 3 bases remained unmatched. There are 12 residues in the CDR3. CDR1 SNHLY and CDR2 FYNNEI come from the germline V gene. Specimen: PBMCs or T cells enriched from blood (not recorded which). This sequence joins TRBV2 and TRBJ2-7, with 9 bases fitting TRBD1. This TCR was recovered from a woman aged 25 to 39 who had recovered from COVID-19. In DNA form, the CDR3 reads TGTGCCAGGGGGGGACAGGGCTACGAGCAGTACTTC. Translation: CARGGQGYEQYF.